Detailed here is one T cell receptor (beta chain). Its antigen is unidentified. Measured with immunoSEQ multiplex PCR; TCRdb has only the in-frame clones, and not every one. The sample has 100,000 or so clones, about 91% seen once. This record comes from a study of OX40 agonist ivuxolimab in advanced cancers. In the study overall: Dose-escalation patients were diagnosed with hepatocellular carcinoma, melanoma, renal cell cancer or head and neck cancer. A male proportion of about 84% was recorded, with mean age approximately 64 years and range 23 to 79. Study-wide results and caveats: At 0.1 to 3.0 mg/kg, CD4+ and CD8+ blood T cells expanded clonally by week 6.

The TCR was taken from an adult with an advanced solid tumor such as melanoma, head and neck, liver or kidney cancer. The sample here was CD4+ or CD8+ T cells sorted from blood, taken in a trial of the OX40 agonist ivuxolimab.

CDR3 region: CASSEGLAGGIQETQYF. The CDR3 bases are TGTGCCAGCAGCGAGGGACTAGCGGGAGGGATCCAAGAGACCCAGTACTTC. V and J are TRBV2 and TRBJ2-5; 16 positions match TRBD2. This CDR3 comprises 17 residues. Germline CDR1 reads SNHLY; CDR2 reads FYNNEI. Germline trimming cut 6 bases from V and 1 base from J; bases unmatched to any gene: 5.